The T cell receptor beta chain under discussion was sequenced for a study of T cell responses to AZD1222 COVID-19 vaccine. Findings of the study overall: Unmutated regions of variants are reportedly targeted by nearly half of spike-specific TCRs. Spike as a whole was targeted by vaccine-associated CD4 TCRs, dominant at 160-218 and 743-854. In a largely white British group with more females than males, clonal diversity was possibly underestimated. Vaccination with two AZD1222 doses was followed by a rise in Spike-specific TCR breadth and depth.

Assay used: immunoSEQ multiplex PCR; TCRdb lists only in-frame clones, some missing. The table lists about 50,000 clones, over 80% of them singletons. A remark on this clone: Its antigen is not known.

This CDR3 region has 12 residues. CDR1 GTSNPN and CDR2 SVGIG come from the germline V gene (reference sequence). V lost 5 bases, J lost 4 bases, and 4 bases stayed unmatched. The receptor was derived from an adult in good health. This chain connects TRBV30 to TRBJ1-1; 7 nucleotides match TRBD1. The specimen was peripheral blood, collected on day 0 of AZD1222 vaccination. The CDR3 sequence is CAWAQGITEAFF. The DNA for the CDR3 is TGTGCCTGGGCACAGGGGATCACTGAAGCTTTCTTT.